This T cell receptor (beta chain) was retrieved from a study of read filtering for tumor transcriptome and immune sequencing. The wider study: After DNase treatment, RNA was made into whole-transcriptome libraries. Per sample, TCR-region reads ranged about 4.05 to 11 million by IR-seq, roughly 85 to 1,300 by RNA-seq.

This clonotype was recorded at least ten times. The antigen remains undetermined. Study-level results: RNA-seq captured clonotypes less deeply and reliably than IR-seq.

The CDR3 consists of 15 residues. Trimming took 5 bases from V and 6 from J, leaving 20 bases between them. Bone marrow was sampled from every patient at the time of active disease. Molecular barcoded adaptors covering alpha/delta and beta/gamma chains were used on roughly 370 ng RNA. TCRdb used MiXCR to reprocess the reads, holding one entry per CDR3 protein. In the table there are about 130,000 distinct CDR3 sequences, about 12% of which are singletons. The sample consisted of a population of CD138-negative cells sorted from bone marrow. The TCR sequence derives from a donor at least 40 years old with multiple myeloma. The rearrangement links TRBV12-3 or TRBV12-4 to TRBJ2-7, with D possibly matching TRBD1 (7 bases). The CDR3 nucleotides are TGTGCCAGCAGTACCCAGGGGGGAGCTGTGGGCGAGCAGTACTTC. This codes for CASSTQGGAVGEQYF.